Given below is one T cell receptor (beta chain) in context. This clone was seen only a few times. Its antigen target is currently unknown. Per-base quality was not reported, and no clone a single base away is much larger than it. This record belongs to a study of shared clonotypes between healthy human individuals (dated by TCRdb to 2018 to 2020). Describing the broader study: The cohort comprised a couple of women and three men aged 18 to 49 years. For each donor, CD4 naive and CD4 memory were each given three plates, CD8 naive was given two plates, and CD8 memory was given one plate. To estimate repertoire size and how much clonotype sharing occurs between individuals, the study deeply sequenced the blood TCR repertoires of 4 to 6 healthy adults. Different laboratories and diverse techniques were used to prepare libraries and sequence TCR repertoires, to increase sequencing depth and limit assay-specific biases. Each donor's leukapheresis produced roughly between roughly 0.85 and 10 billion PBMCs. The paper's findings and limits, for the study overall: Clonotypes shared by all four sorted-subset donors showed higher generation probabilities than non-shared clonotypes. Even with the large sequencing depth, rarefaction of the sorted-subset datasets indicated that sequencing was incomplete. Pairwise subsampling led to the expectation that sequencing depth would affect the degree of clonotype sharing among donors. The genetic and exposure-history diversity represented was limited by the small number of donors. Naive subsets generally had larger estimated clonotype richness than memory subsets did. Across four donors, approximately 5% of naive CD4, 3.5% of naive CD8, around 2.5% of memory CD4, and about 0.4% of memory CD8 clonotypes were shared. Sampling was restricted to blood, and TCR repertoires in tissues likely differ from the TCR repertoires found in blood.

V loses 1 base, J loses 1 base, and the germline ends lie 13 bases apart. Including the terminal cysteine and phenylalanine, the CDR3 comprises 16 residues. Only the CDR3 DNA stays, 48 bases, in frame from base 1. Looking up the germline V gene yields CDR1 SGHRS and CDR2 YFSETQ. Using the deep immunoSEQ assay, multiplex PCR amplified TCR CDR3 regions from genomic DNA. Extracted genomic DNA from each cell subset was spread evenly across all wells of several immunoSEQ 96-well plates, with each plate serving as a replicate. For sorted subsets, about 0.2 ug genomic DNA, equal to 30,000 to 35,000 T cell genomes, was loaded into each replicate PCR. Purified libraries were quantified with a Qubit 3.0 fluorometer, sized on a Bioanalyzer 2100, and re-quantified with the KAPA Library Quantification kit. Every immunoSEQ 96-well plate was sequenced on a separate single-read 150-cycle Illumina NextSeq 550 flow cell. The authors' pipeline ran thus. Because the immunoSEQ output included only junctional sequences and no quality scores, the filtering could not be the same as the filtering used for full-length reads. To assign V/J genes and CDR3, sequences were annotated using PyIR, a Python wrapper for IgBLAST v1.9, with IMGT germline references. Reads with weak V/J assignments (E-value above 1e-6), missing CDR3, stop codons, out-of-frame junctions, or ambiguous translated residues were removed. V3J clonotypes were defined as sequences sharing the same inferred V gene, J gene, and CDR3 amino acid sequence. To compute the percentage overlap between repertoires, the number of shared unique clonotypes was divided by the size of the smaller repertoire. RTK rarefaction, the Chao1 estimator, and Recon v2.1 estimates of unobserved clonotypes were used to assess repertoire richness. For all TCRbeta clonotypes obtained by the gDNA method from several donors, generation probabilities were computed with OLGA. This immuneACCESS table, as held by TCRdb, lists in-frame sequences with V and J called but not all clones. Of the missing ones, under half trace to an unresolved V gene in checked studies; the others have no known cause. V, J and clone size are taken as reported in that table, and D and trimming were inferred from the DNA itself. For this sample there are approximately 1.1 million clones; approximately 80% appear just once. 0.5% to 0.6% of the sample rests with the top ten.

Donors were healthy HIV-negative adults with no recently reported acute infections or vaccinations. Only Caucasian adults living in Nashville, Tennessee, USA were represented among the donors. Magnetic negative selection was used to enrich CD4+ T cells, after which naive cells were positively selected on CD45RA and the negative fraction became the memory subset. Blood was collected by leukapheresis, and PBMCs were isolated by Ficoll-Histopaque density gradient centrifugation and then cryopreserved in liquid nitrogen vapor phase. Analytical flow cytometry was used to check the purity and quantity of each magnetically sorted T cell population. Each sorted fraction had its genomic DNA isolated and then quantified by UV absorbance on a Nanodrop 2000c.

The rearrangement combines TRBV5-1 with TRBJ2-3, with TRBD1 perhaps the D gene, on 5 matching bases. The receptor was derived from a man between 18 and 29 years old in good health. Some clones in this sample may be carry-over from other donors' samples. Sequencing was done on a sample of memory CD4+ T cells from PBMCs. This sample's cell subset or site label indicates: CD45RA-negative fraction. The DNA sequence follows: TGCGCCAGCAGCTTGAATCTTGGCAGGGGCACAGATACGCAGTATTTT. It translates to CASSLNLGRGTDTQYF.